The next 28 T cell receptor beta chains were all read from a single sample in a study of cytomegalovirus exposure and HLA in healthy donors. The PCR contained 60 Vbeta and 13 Jbeta primers. Profiled with immunoSEQ multiplex PCR; TCRdb holds only in-frame clones, not every one. The repertoire holds 95,000 to 130,000 clones, with approximately 81% as singletons. Sequenced input: PBMCs. Receptors were obtained from a woman aged 30 to 39 in good health and CMV-seronegative.

This clone was seen only a few times. The V gene is TRBV10-3, the J gene TRBJ2-1; 14 bases agree with TRBD2. CDR3 size: 17 residues. Trimming cost V 8 bases and J 7 bases; bases outside gene matches: 13. CDR1 and CDR2 (germline): ENHRY, SYGVKD. CDR3 amino acids: CAIRGPGTSGGRNEQFF. The CDR3, as DNA: TGTGCCATCCGGGGACCAGGGACTAGCGGGGGACGGAATGAGCAGTTCTTC.

This clone appeared once. This rearrangement joins TRBV5-1 to TRBJ2-3; TRBD1 matches at 12 bases. V shed 5 bases, J shed 2 bases, and the junction held 3 bases outside the gene matches. The CDR3 is 15 residues long. The germline V gene has CDR1 SGHRS and CDR2 YFSETQ. This chain's CDR3 is CASRRGQGATDTQYF. Here the CDR3 DNA reads TGCGCCAGCAGAAGGGGACAGGGGGCCACAGATACGCAGTATTTT.

This chain uses TRBV18 with TRBJ1-2; no reliable D call. Germline CDR1 and CDR2: KGHSH and LQKENI. The CDR3 is 13 amino acids. V shed 0 bases and J shed 6 bases, with 8 bases lying between them. CDR3 DNA sequence: TGTGCCAGCTCACCACCGTACGGTAATGGCTACACCTTC. This gives the protein CASSPPYGNGYTF.

The chain employs TRBV19 and TRBJ1-5; TRBD1 might be the D (6 bases). This CDR3 contains 14 residues. V was pared by 5 bases and J by 9 bases, with 17 bases between. The V gene's germline CDR1 is LNHDA and CDR2 SQIVND (reference sequence). The CDR3 spells CASSQGIPDPPQHF. Written as DNA, the CDR3 is TGTGCCAGTAGTCAGGGGATTCCGGATCCGCCCCAGCATTTT.

The chain has TRBV28 and TRBJ2-5; TRBD2 agrees at 7 bases. CDR3 size: 14 residues. V was pared by 4 bases and J by 2 bases, with 4 bases of the junction left unmatched. The germline gives CDR1 MDHEN, CDR2 SYDVKM. The CDR3 loop is CASSSGTKQETQYF. CDR3 coding DNA: TGTGCCAGCAGTTCTGGGACTAAACAAGAGACCCAGTACTTC.

The chain uses TRBV5-4 and TRBJ1-2; D is undetermined. V lost 0 bases and J lost 2, with 8 bases in between. CDR1 is SGHNT, CDR2 YYREEE, per germline (reference sequence). The CDR3 has 14 residues. The CDR3 loop is CASSLASGNYGYTF. As DNA, the CDR3 is TGTGCCAGCAGCTTGGCCTCGGGAAACTATGGCTACACCTTC.

The chain combines TRBV28 with TRBJ2-5; TRBD2 is a possible D gene (5 bases). The V gene lost 3 bases and the J gene lost 1 base, with 15 bases spanning the gap. Germline V gives CDR1 MDHEN, CDR2 SYDVKM. This CDR3 is built from 16 residues. The CDR3 DNA reads TGTGCCAGCAGTTTTCCTCCGTTGGCGGGCCAAGAGACCCAGTACTTC. This codes for CASSFPPLAGQETQYF.

This sequence joins TRBV28 and TRBJ1-5, with a possible D match to TRBD1 (6 bases). From germline, CDR1 is MDHEN and CDR2 SYDVKM. The CDR3 sequence is 18 residues long. V lost 2 bases, J lost 2 bases, and 19 bases lay in between. The CDR3 DNA reads as TGTGCCAGCAGTTTACTGCAGGGGTTGGCGGTGGGCAATCAGCCCCAGCATTTT. Protein sequence: CASSLLQGLAVGNQPQHF.

As regards this clone: This specimen includes other DNA sequences encoding the same CDR3. V and J are TRBV6-1 and TRBJ1-1; TRBD1 might be the D (5 bases). With 2 bases removed from V and 2 bases from J, the gap between germline ends came to 9 bases. The CDR3 has 14 amino acids. Germline V gives CDR1 MNHNS, CDR2 SASEGT. The CDR3 DNA reads TGTGCCAGCAGTGAACGACAGCCAAACACTGAAGCTTTCTTT. It codes for CASSERQPNTEAFF.

This clone was seen just once. In DNA, the CDR3 is TGTGCCAGCACGTTCACACAGGGTTTTAACGGGGAGCTGTTTTTT. Its translation is CASTFTQGFNGELFF. The V and J genes are TRBV6-7 and TRBJ2-2, with a tentative D call TRBD1 (6 bases). TRBV6-7 is labeled an ORF, and its function is uncertain. The CDR3 is 15 residues long. Trimming shortened V by 7 bases and J by 7 bases, and 19 bases separated the two germline ends.

On this clone itself: Germline is not matched at one junction end, which may reflect a read error. V and J are TRBV7-2 and TRBJ2-7; unclear D gene. CDR1 and CDR2 from the germline V gene are SGHTA and FQGNSA. This CDR3 contains 8 residues. CDR3 amino acids: CASSPPDF. CDR3 coding DNA: TGTGCCAGCAGCCCCCCGGACTTC.

The rearrangement joins TRBV5-8 to TRBJ1-5, with 9 bases identical to TRBD1. J gave up 4 bases and V 2 bases, and 7 bases lay outside the gene matches. Germline CDR1 and CDR2: SGHTS and YDEGEE. CDR3 size: 16 residues. CDR3 region: CASSFRDRAENQPQHF. The CDR3 DNA reads as TGTGCCAGCAGCTTTCGGGACAGGGCGGAAAATCAGCCCCAGCATTTT.

This rearrangement joins TRBV6-1 to TRBJ2-7, with 7 bases that match TRBD1. The junction had 2 bases not matched to a gene; V was cut back by 7 bases and J by 2 bases. This CDR3 has 12 amino acids. Germline-derived CDR1 and CDR2 are MNHNS and SASEGT. Written as DNA, the CDR3 is TGTGCCAGCAAGACAGGGCCCTACGAGCAGTACTTC. Amino acid sequence: CASKTGPYEQYF.

This chain uses TRBV5-4 with TRBJ2-7, with TRBD2 matching 8 bases. The CDR3 totals 14 residues. From germline, CDR1 is SGHNT and CDR2 YYREEE (reference sequence). V lost 0 bases, J lost 3 bases, and 2 bases stayed unmatched. The CDR3 DNA sequence: TGTGCCAGCAGCTTGGGGACTAGCAGCTACGAGCAGTACTTC. Its protein product is CASSLGTSSYEQYF.

The V and J genes are TRBV4-3 and TRBJ2-1; possible D gene TRBD2, 6 bases. This CDR3 contains 15 residues. Trimming removed 4 bases from V and 9 bases from J, with 19 bases in between. The V gene's germline CDR1 is LGHNA and CDR2 YSLEER. DNA of the CDR3: TGCGCCAGCAGCCGGACTGGGGGGACCACGATTGAGCAGTTCTTC. As protein: CASSRTGGTTIEQFF.

The V call is TRBV6-1, the J call TRBJ2-7, with D perhaps matching TRBD2 (6 bases). Germline loops: CDR1 MNHNS, CDR2 SASEGT. V lost 4 bases and J 3 bases, leaving 13 bases between the germline ends. The CDR3 runs to 14 residues. The CDR3 protein is CASSARDSYYEQYF. DNA for the CDR3: TGTGCCAGCAGTGCCCGGGACTCATACTACGAGCAGTACTTC.

This clone appeared a few times. The genes are TRBV6-1 and TRBJ2-7, with 9 bases matching TRBD1. CDR3 length: 14 amino acids. The V gene end was trimmed by 5 bases and the J gene end by 7 bases; junction bases not matched to a gene: 9. The germline CDR1 and CDR2 sequences are MNHNS and SASEGT. Here the CDR3 DNA reads TGTGCCAGCAGTCGCGGACAGGGGTCGGGAGAGCAGTACTTC. It translates to CASSRGQGSGEQYF.

V usage is TRBV7-9 and J usage is TRBJ2-7; D might be TRBD1 (6 bases). CDR3 size: 11 residues. CDR1 and CDR2 (germline): SEHNR, FQNEAQ (reference sequence). Trimming removed 5 bases from V and 5 bases from J, with 7 bases in between. CDR3 loop: CASSRTDEQYF. DNA of the CDR3: TGTGCCAGCAGCCGGACAGACGAGCAGTACTTC. Using reference TRBV7-9 and TRBJ2-7 for the parts outside the CDR3, the full variable domain is DTGVSQNPRHKITKRGQNVTFRCDPISEHNRLYWYRQTLGQGPEFLTYFQNEAQLEKSRLLSDRFSAERPKGSFSTLEIQRTEQGDSAMYLCASSRTDEQYFGPGTRLTVT.

CDR3 DNA sequence: TGTGCCAGCAGCTTAGTAAGCGGTCCCGAGGAGACCCAGTACTTC. Protein: CASSLVSGPEETQYF. This sequence joins TRBV7-2 and TRBJ2-5; perhaps TRBD2 as D (5 bases). In germline, CDR1 is SGHTA, CDR2 FQGNSA. CDR3 length: 15 residues. V dropped 1 base and J dropped 5 bases, with 14 bases sitting between them.

This sequence joins TRBV5-4 and TRBJ2-3, with TRBD2 identical over 9 bases. The CDR3 spans 16 residues. The V and J ends lost 0 bases and 2 bases, in that order; junction bases with no gene match: 4. Looked up from germline, CDR1 is SGHNT and CDR2 is YYREEE (reference sequence). The CDR3 sequence is CASSLVSGSPTDTQYF. The CDR3 nucleotides read TGTGCCAGCAGCTTGGTTAGCGGGAGTCCCACAGATACGCAGTATTTT.

This chain joins TRBV29-1 and TRBJ1-4; TRBD1 might be the D (6 bases). Germline V gene data show CDR1 as SQVTM and CDR2 as ANQGSEA. The ends were cut back, 3 bases at V and 8 bases at J, with 16 bases in the middle. This CDR3 has 14 residues. In DNA, the CDR3 is TGCAGCGTTGAGGGTGCAGGGCAGGGGGAAAAACTGTTTTTT. Translated: CSVEGAGQGEKLFF.

The chain has TRBV7-3 and TRBJ2-5; 10 bases line up with TRBD1. The V gene's germline CDR1 is SGHTA and CDR2 FQGTGA. Trimming cost V 3 bases and J 3 bases; bases outside gene matches: 1. CDR3 length: 14 residues. The CDR3 DNA reads TGTGCCAGCAGCTTGGACAGGGGGGAAGAGACCCAGTACTTC. Its translation is CASSLDRGEETQYF. Based on the CDR3 plus reference TRBV7-3 and TRBJ2-5, the full variable domain is GAGVSQTPSNKVTEKGKYVELRCDPISGHTALYWYRQSLGQGPEFLIYFQGTGAADDSGLPNDRFFAVRPEGSVSTLKIQRTERGDSAVYLCASSLDRGEETQYFGPGTRLLVL.

This chain uses TRBV21-1 with TRBJ1-3; the D call TRBD1 from the table was never checked on the DNA. TRBV21-1 is a pseudogene locus. The CDR3 length is 16 residues. The DNA of the CDR3 is TGTGCCAGCAGCAACTTAACAGGCGACTCTGGAAACACCATATATTTT. It encodes CASSNLTGDSGNTIYF.

The CDR3 reads CASSTGQGANEQYF. The CDR3 nucleotides read TGTGCCAGCAGCACGGGACAGGGGGCCAACGAGCAGTACTTC. This chain connects TRBV27 to TRBJ2-7; 12 bases are shared with TRBD1. Germline trimming cut 6 bases from V and 5 bases from J; bases unmatched to any gene: 5. Germline V gene data show CDR1 as MNHEY and CDR2 as SMNVEV (reference sequence). This CDR3 is built from 14 residues.

V gene TRBV27 combines with J gene TRBJ1-4; TRBD1 might be the D (6 bases). Deletions cut 4 bases from V and 3 bases from J, with 15 bases between. From germline, CDR1 is MNHEY and CDR2 SMNVEV (reference sequence). The CDR3 extends over 16 amino acids. CDR3 amino acids: CASSWTRGAANEKLFF. In nucleotides, the CDR3 is TGTGCCAGCAGTTGGACCAGGGGCGCAGCTAATGAAAAACTGTTTTTT.

The CDR3 here is CASSESHFNQPQHF. CDR3 DNA sequence: TGCGCCAGCAGTGAGTCACATTTCAATCAGCCCCAGCATTTT. The chain employs TRBV10-2 and TRBJ1-5; D not certain. The CDR3 totals 14 residues. Germline CDR1 WSHSY, CDR2 SAAADI. V gave up 0 bases and J gave up 3 bases, with 6 bases separating them.

In its sample, this clone was seen a few times. This chain joins TRBV7-3 and TRBJ2-5, with TRBD2 as a possible D gene (6 bases). The CDR3 runs to 15 residues. CDR1 SGHTA and CDR2 FQGTGA come from the germline V gene. Deletions cut 2 bases from V and 5 bases from J, with 15 bases between. The CDR3 DNA reads TGTGCCAGCAGCTTAGGGGGAGGCGCGAGGGAGACCCAGTACTTC. Protein product: CASSLGGGARETQYF.

This clone was counted between two and nine times. This chain joins TRBV21-1 and TRBJ2-1; no check of the table's D call, TRBD2, against the DNA was made. TRBV21-1 is annotated as a pseudogene. The CDR3 loop spans 14 amino acids. CDR3 residues: CASRDSGREGEQFF. CDR3 sequence (DNA): TGTGCCAGCAGGGATAGCGGGAGGGAAGGTGAGCAGTTCTTC.